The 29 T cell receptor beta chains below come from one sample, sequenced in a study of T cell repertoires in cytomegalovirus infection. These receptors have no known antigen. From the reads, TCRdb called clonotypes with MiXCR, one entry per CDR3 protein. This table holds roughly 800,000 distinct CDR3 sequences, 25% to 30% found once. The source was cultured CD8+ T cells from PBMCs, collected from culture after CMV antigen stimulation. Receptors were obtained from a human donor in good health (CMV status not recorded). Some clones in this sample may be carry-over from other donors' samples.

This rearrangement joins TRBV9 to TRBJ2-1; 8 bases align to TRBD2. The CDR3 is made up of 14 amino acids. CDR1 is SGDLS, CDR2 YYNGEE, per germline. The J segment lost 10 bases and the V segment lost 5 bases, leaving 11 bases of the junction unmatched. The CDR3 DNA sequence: TGTGCCAGCAGTGTCGGGGGGGGGGCCTACGAGCAGTTCTTC. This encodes CASSVGGGAYEQFF.

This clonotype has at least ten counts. The chain's CDR3 is CASSLFPLLDTEAFF. In nucleotides, the CDR3 is TGTGCCAGCAGCTTATTTCCCCTCCTGGACACTGAAGCTTTCTTT. The chain couples TRBV7-2 to TRBJ1-1; unclear D gene. The CDR3 sequence is 15 residues long. Trimming removed 2 bases from V and 3 bases from J, with 13 bases in between. Germline CDR1 SGHTA, CDR2 FQGNSA.

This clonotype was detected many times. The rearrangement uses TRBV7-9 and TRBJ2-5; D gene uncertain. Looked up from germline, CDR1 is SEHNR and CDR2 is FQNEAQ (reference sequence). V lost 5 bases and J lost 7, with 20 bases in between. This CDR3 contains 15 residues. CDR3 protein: CASSPGETAPRTQYF. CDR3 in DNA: TGTGCCAGCAGCCCTGGAGAGACCGCGCCAAGGACCCAGTACTTC.

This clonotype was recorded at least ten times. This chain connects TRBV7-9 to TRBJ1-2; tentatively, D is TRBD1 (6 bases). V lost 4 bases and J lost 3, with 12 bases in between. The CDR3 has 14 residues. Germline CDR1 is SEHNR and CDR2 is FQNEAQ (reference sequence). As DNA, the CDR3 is TGTGCCAGCAGCTCAACGGACAGACACTATGGCTACACCTTC. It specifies CASSSTDRHYGYTF.

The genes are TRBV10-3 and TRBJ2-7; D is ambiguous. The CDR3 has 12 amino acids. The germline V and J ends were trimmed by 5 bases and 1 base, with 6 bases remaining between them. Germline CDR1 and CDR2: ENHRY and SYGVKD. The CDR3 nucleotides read TGTGCCATCAGTAGTTCTTCCTACGAGCAGTACGTC. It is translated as CAISSSSYEQYV.

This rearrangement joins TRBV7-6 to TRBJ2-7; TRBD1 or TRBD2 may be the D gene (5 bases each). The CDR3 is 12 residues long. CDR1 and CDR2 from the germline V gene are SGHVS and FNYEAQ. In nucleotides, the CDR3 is TGTGTCACGGGGCAAGGGCTGCGCGAGCAGTACTTC. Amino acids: CVTGQGLREQYF.

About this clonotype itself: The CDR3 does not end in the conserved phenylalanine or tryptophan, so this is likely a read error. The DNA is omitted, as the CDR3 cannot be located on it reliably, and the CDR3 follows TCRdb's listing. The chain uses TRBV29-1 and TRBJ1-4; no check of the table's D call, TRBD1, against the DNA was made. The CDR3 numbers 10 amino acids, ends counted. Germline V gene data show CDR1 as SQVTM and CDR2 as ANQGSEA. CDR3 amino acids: CSPTGQGGHP.

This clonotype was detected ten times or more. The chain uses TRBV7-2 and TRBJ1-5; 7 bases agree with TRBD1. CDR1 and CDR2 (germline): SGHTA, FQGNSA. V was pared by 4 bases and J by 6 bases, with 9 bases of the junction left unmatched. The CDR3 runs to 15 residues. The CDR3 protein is CASSWGTVGRQPQHF. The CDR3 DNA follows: TGTGCCAGCAGCTGGGGGACAGTGGGACGTCAGCCCCAGCATTTT.

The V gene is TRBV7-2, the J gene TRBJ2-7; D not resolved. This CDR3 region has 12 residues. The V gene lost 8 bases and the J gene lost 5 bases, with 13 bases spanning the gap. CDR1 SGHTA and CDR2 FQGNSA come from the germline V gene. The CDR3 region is CASARGINEQYV. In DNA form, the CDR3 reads TGTGCCAGCGCCCGTGGAATAAACGAGCAGTACGTC.

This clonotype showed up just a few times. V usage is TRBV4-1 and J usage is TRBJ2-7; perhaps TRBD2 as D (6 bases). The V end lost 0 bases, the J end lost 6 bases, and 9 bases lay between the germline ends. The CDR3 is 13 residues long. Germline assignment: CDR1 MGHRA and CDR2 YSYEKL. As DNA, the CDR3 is TGCGCCAGCAGCCAAGACGGGGGATTCGAGCAGTACTTC. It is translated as CASSQDGGFEQYF.

CDR3 sequence: CASSFGTGDDEQYF. The CDR3 DNA follows: TGCGCCAGCAGCTTCGGGACAGGGGACGACGAGCAGTACTTC. The chain links TRBV5-1 to TRBJ2-7, with 10 bases aligning to TRBD1. CDR3 length: 14 residues. Germline V gene lookup returns CDR1 SGHRS and CDR2 YFSETQ. J gave up 5 bases and V 2 bases, and 4 bases lay outside the gene matches. The full variable domain, rest sourced from reference TRBV5-1 and TRBJ2-7, is KAGVTQTPRYLIKTRGQQVTLSCSPISGHRSVSWYQQTPGQGLQFLFEYFSETQRNKGNFPGRFSGRQFSNSRSEMNVSTLELGDSALYLCASSFGTGDDEQYFGPGTRLTVT.

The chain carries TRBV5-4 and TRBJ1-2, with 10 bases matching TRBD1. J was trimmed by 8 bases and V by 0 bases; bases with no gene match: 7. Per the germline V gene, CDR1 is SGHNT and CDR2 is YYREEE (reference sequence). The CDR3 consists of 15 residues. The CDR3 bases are TGTGCCAGCAGCTTGGCCCAGACAGGGGGCGACGGCTACACCTTC. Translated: CASSLAQTGGDGYTF.

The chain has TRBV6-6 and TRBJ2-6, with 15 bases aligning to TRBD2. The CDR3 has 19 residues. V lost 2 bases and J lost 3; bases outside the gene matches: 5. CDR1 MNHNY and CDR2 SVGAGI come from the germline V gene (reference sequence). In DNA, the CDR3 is TGTGCCAGCAGTTACCTGGGACTAGCGGGGGGACTTGGGGCCAACGTCCTGACTTTC. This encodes CASSYLGLAGGLGANVLTF.

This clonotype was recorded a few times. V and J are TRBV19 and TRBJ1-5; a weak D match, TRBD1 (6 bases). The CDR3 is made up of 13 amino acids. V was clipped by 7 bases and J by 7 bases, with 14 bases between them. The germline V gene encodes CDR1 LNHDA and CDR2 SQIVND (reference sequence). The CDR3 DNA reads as TGTGCCAGTACGAAGGGGGGGACGCAGCCCCAGCATTTT. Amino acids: CASTKGGTQPQHF. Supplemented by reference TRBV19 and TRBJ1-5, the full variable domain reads DGGITQSPKYLFRKEGQNVTLSCEQNLNHDAMYWYRQDPGQGLRLIYYSQIVNDFQKGDIAEGYSVSREKKESFPLTVTSAQKNPTAFYLCASTKGGTQPQHFGDGTRLSIL.

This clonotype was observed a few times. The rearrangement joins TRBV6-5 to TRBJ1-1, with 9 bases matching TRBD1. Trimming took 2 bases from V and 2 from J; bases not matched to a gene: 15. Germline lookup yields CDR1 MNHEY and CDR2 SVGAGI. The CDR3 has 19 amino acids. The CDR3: CASSYTTGGQTPFNTEAFF. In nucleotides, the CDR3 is TGTGCCAGCAGTTACACCACAGGGGGCCAGACCCCCTTTAACACTGAAGCTTTCTTT.

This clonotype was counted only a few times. The CDR3 bases are TGTGCCAGCAGCACGCCATCGGAGGGGGCCAACTATGGCTACACCTTC. Amino acids: CASSTPSEGANYGYTF. The genes are TRBV7-6 and TRBJ1-2; 7 bases are a match to TRBD1. The V gene end was trimmed by 5 bases and the J gene end by 2 bases; junction bases not matched to a gene: 11. The germline gives CDR1 SGHVS, CDR2 FNYEAQ. The CDR3 totals 16 residues.

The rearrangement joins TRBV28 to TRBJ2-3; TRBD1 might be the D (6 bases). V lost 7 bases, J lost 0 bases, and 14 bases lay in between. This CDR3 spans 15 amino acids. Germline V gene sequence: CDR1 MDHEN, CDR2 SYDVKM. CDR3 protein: CASTTLGASTDTQYF. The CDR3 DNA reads TGTGCCAGCACTACCTTGGGGGCGAGCACAGATACGCAGTATTTT.

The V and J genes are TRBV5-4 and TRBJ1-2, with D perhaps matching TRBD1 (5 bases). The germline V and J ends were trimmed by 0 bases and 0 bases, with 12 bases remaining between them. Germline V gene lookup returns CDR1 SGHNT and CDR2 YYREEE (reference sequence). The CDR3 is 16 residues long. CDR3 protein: CASSLVAAGPNYGYTF. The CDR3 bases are TGTGCCAGCAGCTTGGTGGCAGCGGGACCTAACTATGGCTACACCTTC.

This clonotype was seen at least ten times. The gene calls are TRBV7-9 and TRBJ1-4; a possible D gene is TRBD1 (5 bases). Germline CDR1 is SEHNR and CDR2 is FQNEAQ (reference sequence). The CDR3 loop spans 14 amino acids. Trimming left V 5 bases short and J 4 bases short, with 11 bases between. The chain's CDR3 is CASSLTDSNEKLFF. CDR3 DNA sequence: TGTGCCAGCAGCCTAACCGACAGTAATGAAAAACTGTTTTTT.

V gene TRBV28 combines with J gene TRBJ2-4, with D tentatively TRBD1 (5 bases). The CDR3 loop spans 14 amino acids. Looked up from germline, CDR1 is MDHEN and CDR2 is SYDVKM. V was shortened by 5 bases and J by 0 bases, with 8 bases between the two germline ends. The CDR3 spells CASSPQGAKNIQYF. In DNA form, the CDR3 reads TGTGCCAGCAGTCCCCAGGGAGCCAAAAACATTCAGTACTTC.

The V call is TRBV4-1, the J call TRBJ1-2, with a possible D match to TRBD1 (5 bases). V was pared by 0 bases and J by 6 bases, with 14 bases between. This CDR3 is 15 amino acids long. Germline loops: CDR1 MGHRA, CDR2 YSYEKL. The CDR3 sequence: CASSQERGTGNGYTF. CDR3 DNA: TGCGCCAGCAGCCAAGAGAGAGGGACTGGGAATGGCTACACCTTC.

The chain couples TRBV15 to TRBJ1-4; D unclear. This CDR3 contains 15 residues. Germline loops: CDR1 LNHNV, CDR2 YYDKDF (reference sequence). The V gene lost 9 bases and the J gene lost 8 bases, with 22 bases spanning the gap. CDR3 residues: CATNDGRERGEKLFF. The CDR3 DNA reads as TGTGCCACTAACGACGGGCGGGAGAGAGGAGAAAAACTGTTTTTT.

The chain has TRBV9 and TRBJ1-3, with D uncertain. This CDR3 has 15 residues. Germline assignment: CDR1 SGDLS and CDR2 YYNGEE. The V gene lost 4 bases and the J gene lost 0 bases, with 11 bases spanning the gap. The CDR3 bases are TGTGCCAGCAGCCCCCTGTCGGCCTCTGGAAACACCATATATTTT. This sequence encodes CASSPLSASGNTIYF.

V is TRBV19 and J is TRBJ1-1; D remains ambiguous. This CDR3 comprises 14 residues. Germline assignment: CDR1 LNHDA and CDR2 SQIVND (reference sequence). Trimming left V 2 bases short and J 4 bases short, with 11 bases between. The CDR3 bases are TGTGCCAGTAGTATAAGGGTTGGAGGCACTGAAGCTTTCTTT. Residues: CASSIRVGGTEAFF.

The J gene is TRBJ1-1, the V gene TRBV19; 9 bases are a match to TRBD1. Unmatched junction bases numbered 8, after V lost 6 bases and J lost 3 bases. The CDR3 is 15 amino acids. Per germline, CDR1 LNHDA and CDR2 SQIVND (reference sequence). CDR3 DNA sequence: TGTGCCAGTAGCAGGGGTCGGGACAGGGACACTGAAGCTTTCTTT. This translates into CASSRGRDRDTEAFF.

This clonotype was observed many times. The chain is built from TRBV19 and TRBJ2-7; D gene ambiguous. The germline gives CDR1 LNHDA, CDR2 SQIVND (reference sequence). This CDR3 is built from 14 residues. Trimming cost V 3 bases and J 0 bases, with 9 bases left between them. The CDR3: CASSIGEDSYEQYF. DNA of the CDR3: TGTGCCAGTAGTATCGGCGAGGACTCCTACGAGCAGTACTTC. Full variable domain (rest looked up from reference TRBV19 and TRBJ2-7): DGGITQSPKYLFRKEGQNVTLSCEQNLNHDAMYWYRQDPGQGLRLIYYSQIVNDFQKGDIAEGYSVSREKKESFPLTVTSAQKNPTAFYLCASSIGEDSYEQYFGPGTRLTVT.

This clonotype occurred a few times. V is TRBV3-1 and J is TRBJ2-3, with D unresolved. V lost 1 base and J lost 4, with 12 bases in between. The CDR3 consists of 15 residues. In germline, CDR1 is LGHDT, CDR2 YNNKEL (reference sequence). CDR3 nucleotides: TGTGCCAGCAGCCAAGCTTCGGCAGCATCAGATACGCAGTATTTT. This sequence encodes CASSQASAASDTQYF.

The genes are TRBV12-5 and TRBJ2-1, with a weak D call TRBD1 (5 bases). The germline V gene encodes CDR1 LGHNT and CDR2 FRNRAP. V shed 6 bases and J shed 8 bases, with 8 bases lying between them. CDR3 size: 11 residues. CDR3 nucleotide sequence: TGTGCTAGTGGGTCAGGGTATGAGCAGTTCTTC. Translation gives CASGSGYEQFF.

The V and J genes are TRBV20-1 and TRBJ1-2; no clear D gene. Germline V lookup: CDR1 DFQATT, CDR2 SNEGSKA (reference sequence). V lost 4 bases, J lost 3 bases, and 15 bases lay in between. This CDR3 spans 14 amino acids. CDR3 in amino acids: CSATSRELDYGYTF. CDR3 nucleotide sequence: TGCAGTGCTACGTCTCGGGAGTTGGACTATGGCTACACCTTC.